This T cell receptor (beta chain) emerged from a study of blood T cell repertoires in COVID-19. Source study methods: Reference gene primer amplification yielded estimated nucleated cell counts. Using immunoSEQ multiplex PCR, the repertoire was profiled, and TCRdb retains in-frame clones only, with some absent. The DNA gave D and trimming, while V, J and clone size come from that table. The sample carries roughly 43,000 clones, about 87% recorded once. Only one count was recorded for this clone. CDR3 size: 14 residues. CDR1 is LGHDT, CDR2 YNNKEL, per germline (reference sequence). Trimming cost V 0 bases and J 7 bases, with 13 bases left between them.

The chain has TRBV3-1 (or the pseudogene TRBV3-2) and TRBJ2-7; D gene unclear. Sequenced material: peripheral blood. This receptor was taken from a man aged 55 to 70 with active COVID-19. CDR3 nucleotide sequence: TGTGCCAGCAGCCAAGAGCTCCCGGGTATGGAGCAGTACTTC. Protein product: CASSQELPGMEQYF.